The 13 T cell receptor beta chains listed next were all sequenced from one sample in a study of cytomegalovirus exposure and HLA in healthy donors. Data came from immunoSEQ multiplex PCR; TCRdb stores just in-frame clones and leaves some out. The table includes roughly 260,000 clones, more than 75% detected once. Material for sequencing was PBMCs. These receptors originate from a man aged 18 to 35 in good health and CMV-seronegative.

This clone was counted a single time. The chain employs TRBV11-2 and TRBJ1-1; possible D gene TRBD1, 5 bases. The V and J ends lost 2 bases and 3 bases respectively, with 13 bases between them. This CDR3 has 15 residues. Germline CDR1 SGHAT, CDR2 FQNNGV. The CDR3 sequence is CASSLRGNWDTEAFF. The CDR3 bases are TGTGCCAGCAGCTTAAGGGGTAATTGGGACACTGAAGCTTTCTTT.

This clone turned up a few times. The gene calls are TRBV18 and TRBJ1-1; a possible D gene is TRBD1 (6 bases). With 6 bases removed from V and 0 bases from J, the gap between germline ends came to 11 bases. Looked up from germline, CDR1 is KGHSH and CDR2 is LQKENI. This CDR3 is built from 14 residues. CDR3 sequence: CASSPGHMNTEAFF. The CDR3 DNA reads as TGTGCCAGCTCTCCGGGACATATGAACACTGAAGCTTTCTTT.

The rearrangement uses TRBV5-4 and TRBJ1-1; a possible D gene is TRBD1 (6 bases). CDR1 SGHNT and CDR2 YYREEE come from the germline V gene (reference sequence). This CDR3 comprises 17 residues. V was cut by 0 bases and J by 0 bases, with 15 bases left in between. CDR3 in amino acids: CASSLDLDRSMNTEAFF. In DNA form, the CDR3 reads TGTGCCAGCAGCTTGGACCTAGACAGGTCCATGAACACTGAAGCTTTCTTT.

This sequence joins TRBV6-5 and TRBJ1-2; D remains unclear. Germline V gives CDR1 MNHEY, CDR2 SVGAGI. With 0 bases removed from V and 7 bases from J, the gap between germline ends came to 12 bases. The CDR3 extends over 14 amino acids. The CDR3 nucleotides are TGTGCCAGCAGTTACTCGCAACAGATTGGTGGCTACACCTTC. It specifies CASSYSQQIGGYTF.

This chain links TRBV30 with TRBJ2-7; no firm D call. V shed 2 bases and J shed 3 bases, with 17 bases lying between them. The length of the CDR3 is 15 residues. CDR1 is GTSNPN and CDR2 is SVGIG in the germline V gene (reference sequence). CDR3 sequence: CAWSISGTPRYEQYF. The CDR3 DNA sequence: TGTGCCTGGAGTATCTCAGGCACCCCTCGCTACGAGCAGTACTTC.

The rearrangement uses TRBV19 and TRBJ2-7; D perhaps matches TRBD1 (8 bases). The length of the CDR3 is 13 residues. V was trimmed by 2 bases and J by 7 bases, leaving 12 bases between them. Germline V gene lookup returns CDR1 LNHDA and CDR2 SQIVND (reference sequence). CDR3 nucleotides: TGTGCCAGTAGTATAATACAGGGGGGGGAGCAGTACTTC. Protein sequence: CASSIIQGGEQYF.

The genes are TRBV27 and TRBJ2-7; 9 bases map to TRBD1. CDR1 and CDR2 (germline): MNHEY, SMNVEV (reference sequence). This CDR3 has 15 residues. J was trimmed by 5 bases and V by 0 bases; bases with no gene match: 5. In DNA, the CDR3 is TGTGCCAGCAGTTTATCTGGGACAGGGAGGAACGAGCAGTACTTC. Protein product: CASSLSGTGRNEQYF.

The rearrangement joins TRBV5-6 to TRBJ2-7, with D possibly being TRBD1 (6 bases). Looked up from germline, CDR1 is SGHDT and CDR2 is YYEEEE. V was pared by 0 bases and J by 2 bases, with 9 bases between. The CDR3 covers 14 residues. The CDR3 DNA is TGTGCCAGCAGCTTGGTGGGGGCCCCCTACGAGCAGTACTTC. This encodes CASSLVGAPYEQYF.

The CDR3: CASSEQVSNQPQHF. CDR3 nucleotides: TGTGCCAGTAGTGAACAGGTTAGCAATCAGCCCCAGCATTTT. The J gene is TRBJ1-5, the V gene TRBV19, with D tentatively TRBD1 (5 bases). Germline CDR1 is LNHDA and CDR2 is SQIVND (reference sequence). The V end was cut by 5 bases, the J end by 0 bases, with 8 bases between. The CDR3 length is 14 residues.

The rearrangement joins TRBV7-9 to TRBJ1-1; tentatively, D is TRBD1 (6 bases). This CDR3 spans 15 amino acids. Deletions cut 4 bases from V and 4 bases from J, with 16 bases between. CDR1 and CDR2 from the germline V gene are SEHNR and FQNEAQ (reference sequence). CDR3 coding DNA: TGTGCCAGCAGCTCCTCAGACAGGTCTTCCACTGAAGCTTTCTTT. Amino acid sequence: CASSSSDRSSTEAFF.

The rearrangement uses TRBV27 and TRBJ2-1, with 11 bases fitting TRBD2. The trim removed 6 bases at V and 12 bases at J, leaving 13 bases unmatched. The germline gives CDR1 MNHEY, CDR2 SMNVEV (reference sequence). The CDR3 is 15 amino acids. The CDR3 loop is CASRIDSGGATPQFF. CDR3 nucleotide sequence: TGTGCCAGCAGGATAGATAGCGGGGGGGCGACGCCGCAGTTCTTC.

The chain combines TRBV30 with TRBJ2-7; D unresolved. CDR3 length: 15 residues. Between the trimmed V and J ends, which lost 0 bases and 6 bases, there was a span of 18 bases. Germline V gene data show CDR1 as GTSNPN and CDR2 as SVGIG (reference sequence). The CDR3 region has the DNA TGTGCCTGGAGTGTAACCCCGGTGGGCCACGGCGAGCAGTACTTC. Protein product: CAWSVTPVGHGEQYF.

The rearrangement uses TRBV19 and TRBJ2-7; maybe TRBD2 (5 bases). The V end was cut by 3 bases, the J end by 5 bases, with 14 bases between. The CDR3 consists of 14 residues. CDR1 and CDR2 from the germline V gene are LNHDA and SQIVND (reference sequence). CDR3 in DNA: TGTGCCAGTAGTATTACTAGAGGAGACAACGAGCAGTACTTC. Protein: CASSITRGDNEQYF.